What follows is one T cell receptor (beta chain) and its context. Then a second PCR, running about 6 to 12 cycles, was carried out with a sample-barcoded 5' primer and a J-beta primer mix. TCRdb independently ran MiXCR on the 5' RACE reads; one entry per CDR3 protein. The sample holds over 1,500,000 distinct CDR3 sequences, about 50% seen once. The sample comes from a study of blood T cells in healthy people across ages. The CDR3 is 15 residues long. Germline CDR1 and CDR2: LGHNA and YNFKEQ. Trimming pared 1 base from V and 3 bases from J, leaving 10 bases between. This sequence joins TRBV4-2 and TRBJ2-4, with a tentative D call TRBD1 (6 bases). The sequence was obtained from a woman between 40 and 55 years old in good health. Sequencing was performed on blood. In DNA, the CDR3 is TGTGCCAGCAGCCAAGTTGGGGGCAGCAAAAACATTCAGTACTTC. The encoded protein is CASSQVGGSKNIQYF.